These 15 T cell receptor beta chains were sequenced from one sample in a study of blood T cell repertoires in COVID-19. The assay was immunoSEQ multiplex PCR, and TCRdb's table has in-frame clones only and misses some. The table records about 210,000 clones, roughly nine tenths of them present only once. Sequenced material: peripheral blood. The receptors originated from a man aged 35-49 years with acute or convalescent COVID-19.

The chain has TRBV2 and TRBJ1-1, with TRBD1 as a possible D gene (5 bases). The CDR3 is made up of 14 amino acids. V lost 7 bases to trimming and J lost 5 bases, with 17 bases between them. Germline-derived CDR1 and CDR2 are SNHLY and FYNNEI. DNA for the CDR3: TGTGCCAGCATCCCCTTGGGGGGTAGGACTGAAGCTTTCTTT. Amino acids: CASIPLGGRTEAFF.

This chain connects TRBV4-3 to TRBJ2-7, with 7 bases fitting TRBD1. With V trimmed by 0 bases and J by 2 bases, 7 bases remained unmatched. CDR3 length: 16 residues. Germline V gene data show CDR1 as LGHNA and CDR2 as YSLEER. CDR3 in amino acids: CASSQDGGDRAYEQYF. CDR3 bases: TGCGCCAGCAGCCAAGATGGAGGAGACAGGGCCTACGAGCAGTACTTC.

CDR3 coding DNA: TGTGCCAGCAGGGGACTAGCAGGCGAGCAGTACTTC. Protein: CASRGLAGEQYF. J is TRBJ2-7 and V is TRBV12-3 or TRBV12-4; 9 positions agree with TRBD2. The CDR3 is 12 amino acids. Trimming took 6 bases from V and 6 from J; bases not matched to a gene: 3.

This sequence joins TRBV30 and TRBJ2-7; D may be TRBD2 (8 bases). The germline V gene encodes CDR1 GTSNPN and CDR2 SVGIG (reference sequence). The V end lost 7 bases, the J end lost 2 bases, and 21 bases lay between the germline ends. The CDR3 length is 15 residues. The CDR3 region has the DNA TGTGCCTTGGACGGGAGGGGGCGAGAGCCCTACGAGCAGTACTTC. Its protein product is CALDGRGREPYEQYF.

DNA of the CDR3: TGTGCCAGCAGCCCCGGACAGAACACTGAAGCTTTCTTT. This encodes CASSPGQNTEAFF. V gene TRBV6-5 combines with J gene TRBJ1-1; D is perhaps TRBD1 (5 bases). This CDR3 is built from 13 residues. Per germline, CDR1 MNHEY and CDR2 SVGAGI. V dropped 6 bases and J dropped 1 base, with 9 bases sitting between them.

The chain couples TRBV24-1 to TRBJ2-1, with 15 nucleotides matching TRBD2. Germline V lookup: CDR1 KGHDR, CDR2 SFDVKD. CDR3 length: 15 amino acids. V shed 8 bases and J 7 bases; nucleotides not matched to a gene: 5. The CDR3: CATTAGTSGRNEQFF. In nucleotides, the CDR3 is TGTGCCACCACCGCCGGGACTAGCGGGAGGAATGAGCAGTTCTTC.

The chain combines TRBV5-1 with TRBJ2-7; the match to TRBD2 covers 7 bases. With V trimmed by 0 bases and J by 3 bases, 15 bases remained unmatched. Germline V gene sequence: CDR1 SGHRS, CDR2 YFSETQ. The CDR3 totals 18 residues. CDR3 nucleotide sequence: TGCGCCAGCAGCTTGGTTGGGCCCGGGGAAGGGGACTACTACGAGCAGTACTTC. This translates into CASSLVGPGEGDYYEQYF.

The genes are TRBV9 and TRBJ2-1, with 10 bases that match TRBD2. Germline CDR1 and CDR2: SGDLS and YYNGEE. The CDR3 extends over 19 amino acids. The V gene end was trimmed by 4 bases and the J gene end by 4 bases; junction bases not matched to a gene: 17. The CDR3 loop reads CASSQREGRFSGEYNEQFF. In DNA, the CDR3 is TGTGCCAGCAGCCAGCGGGAGGGCCGGTTTTCAGGAGAATACAATGAGCAGTTCTTC. Variable domain in full (rest from reference TRBV9 and TRBJ2-1): DSGVTQTPKHLITATGQRVTLRCSPRSGDLSVYWYQQSLDQGLQFLIQYYNGEERAKGNILERFSAQQFPDLHSELNLSSLELGDSALYFCASSQREGRFSGEYNEQFFGPGTRLTVL.

The chain combines TRBV5-4 with TRBJ2-5, with 7 bases lining up with TRBD1. The V gene end was trimmed by 4 bases and the J gene end by 3 bases; junction bases not matched to a gene: 6. The CDR3 covers 14 residues. CDR1 is SGHNT and CDR2 is YYREEE in the germline V gene (reference sequence). This CDR3 is CASSKSGTEETQYF. As DNA, the CDR3 is TGTGCCAGCAGCAAATCCGGGACAGAAGAGACCCAGTACTTC.

V gene TRBV2 combines with J gene TRBJ2-7; D not resolved. Germline assignment: CDR1 SNHLY and CDR2 FYNNEI. The V gene lost 7 bases and the J gene lost 1 base, with 11 bases spanning the gap. The CDR3 loop spans 13 amino acids. CDR3 sequence (DNA): TGTGCCAGCAACCAGGTTTTTTCCTACGAGCAGTACTTC. Its translation: CASNQVFSYEQYF.

The chain links TRBV5-4 to TRBJ2-7, with D possibly TRBD2 on 6 matching bases. V was trimmed by 4 bases and J by 3 bases, leaving 26 bases between them. CDR1 and CDR2 from the germline V gene are SGHNT and YYREEE (reference sequence). The CDR3 consists of 18 residues. CDR3 sequence reads: CASSNMNWAGTDLYEQYF. CDR3 DNA sequence: TGTGCCAGCAGCAATATGAACTGGGCGGGGACTGACCTCTACGAGCAGTACTTC.

This clone was seen many times. The chain is built from TRBV6-5 and TRBJ1-2; 12 bases are a match to TRBD1. V dropped 5 bases and J dropped 7; count of bases not matched to a gene: 8. The CDR3 loop spans 15 amino acids. Germline V gives CDR1 MNHEY, CDR2 SVGAGI. The CDR3 DNA follows: TGTGCCAGCAGTCCACCGGGACAGGGGGCGGGTGGCTACACCTTC. This sequence encodes CASSPPGQGAGGYTF.

A single count supports this clone. The chain recombines TRBV10-2 with TRBJ2-2; 8 bases fit TRBD2. The CDR3 has 15 amino acids. Unmatched junction bases numbered 6, after V lost 8 bases and J lost 1 base. Germline lookup yields CDR1 WSHSY and CDR2 SAAADI. The CDR3 bases are TGCGCCAGCGGTCAGCGGGGGATGAACACCGGGGAGCTGTTTTTT. Amino acid sequence: CASGQRGMNTGELFF.

This chain uses TRBV7-3 with TRBJ2-7, with D possibly TRBD2 on 5 matching bases. This CDR3 is built from 15 residues. Trimming pared 2 bases from V and 2 bases from J, leaving 13 bases between. Looked up from germline, CDR1 is SGHTA and CDR2 is FQGTGA. CDR3 in amino acids: CASSLGLGSAYEQYF. The CDR3 DNA reads TGTGCCAGCAGCTTAGGGTTGGGTAGCGCCTACGAGCAGTACTTC.

As for this clone: One end of the junction is discordant with germline, which a read error may explain. The gene calls are TRBV7-7 and TRBJ2-1; 12 nucleotides agree with TRBD2. The CDR3 is 15 amino acids. The germline gives CDR1 SSHAT, CDR2 FNYEAQ (reference sequence). The CDR3: CASSRTSGRYNEQFF. The CDR3 region has the DNA TGTGCTAGCAGCCGAACTAGCGGGAGGTACAATGAGCAGTTCTTC.